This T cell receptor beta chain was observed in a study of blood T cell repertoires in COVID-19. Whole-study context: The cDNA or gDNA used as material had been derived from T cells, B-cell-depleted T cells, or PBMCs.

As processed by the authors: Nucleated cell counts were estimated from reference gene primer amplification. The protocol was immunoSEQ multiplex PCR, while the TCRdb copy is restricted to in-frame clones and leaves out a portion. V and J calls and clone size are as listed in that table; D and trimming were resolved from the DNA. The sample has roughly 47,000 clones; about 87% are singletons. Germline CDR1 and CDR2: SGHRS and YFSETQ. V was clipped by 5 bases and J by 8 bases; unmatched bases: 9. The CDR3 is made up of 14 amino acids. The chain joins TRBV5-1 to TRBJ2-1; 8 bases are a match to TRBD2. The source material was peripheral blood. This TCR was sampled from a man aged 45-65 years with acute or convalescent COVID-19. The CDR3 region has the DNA TGCGCCAGCAGGAGGATAGCGGGACTCGATGAGCAGTTCTTC. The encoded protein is CASRRIAGLDEQFF.